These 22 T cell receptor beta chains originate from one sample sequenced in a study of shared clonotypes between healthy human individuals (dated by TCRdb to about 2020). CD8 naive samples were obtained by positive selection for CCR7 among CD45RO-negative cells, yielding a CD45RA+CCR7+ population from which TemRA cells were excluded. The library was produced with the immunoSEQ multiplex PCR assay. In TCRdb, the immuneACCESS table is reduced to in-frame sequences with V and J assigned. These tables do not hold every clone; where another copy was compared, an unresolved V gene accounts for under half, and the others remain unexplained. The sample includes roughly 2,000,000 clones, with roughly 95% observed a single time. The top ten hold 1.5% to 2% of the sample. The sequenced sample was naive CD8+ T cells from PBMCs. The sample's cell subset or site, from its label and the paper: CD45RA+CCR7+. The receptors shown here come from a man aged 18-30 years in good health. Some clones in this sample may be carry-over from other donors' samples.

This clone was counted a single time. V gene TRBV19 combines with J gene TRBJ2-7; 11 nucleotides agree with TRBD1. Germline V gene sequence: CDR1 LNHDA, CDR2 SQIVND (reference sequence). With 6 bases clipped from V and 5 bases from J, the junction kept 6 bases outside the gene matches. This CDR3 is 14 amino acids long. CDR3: CASSLGQGVDEQYF. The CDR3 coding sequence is TGTGCCAGTAGCTTGGGACAGGGGGTAGACGAGCAGTACTTC.

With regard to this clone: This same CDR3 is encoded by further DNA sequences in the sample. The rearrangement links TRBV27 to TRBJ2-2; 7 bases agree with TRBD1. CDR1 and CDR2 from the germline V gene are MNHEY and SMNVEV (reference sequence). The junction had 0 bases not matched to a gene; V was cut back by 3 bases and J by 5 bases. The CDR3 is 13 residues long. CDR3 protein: CASSLTGTGELFF. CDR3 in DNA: TGTGCCAGCAGTTTGACAGGGACCGGGGAGCTGTTTTTT.

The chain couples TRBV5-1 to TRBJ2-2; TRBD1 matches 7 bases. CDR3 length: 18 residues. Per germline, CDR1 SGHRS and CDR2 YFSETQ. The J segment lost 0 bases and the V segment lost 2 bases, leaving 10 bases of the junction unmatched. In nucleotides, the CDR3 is TGCGCCAGCAGCTTAGGGGACAGAACTATCGCGAACACCGGGGAGCTGTTTTTT. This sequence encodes CASSLGDRTIANTGELFF.

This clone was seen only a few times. CDR3 nucleotides: TGTGCCAGTAGTATTGGTAAGTTTAGCAATCAGCCCCAGCATTTT. Translated: CASSIGKFSNQPQHF. The genes are TRBV19 and TRBJ1-5; D unclear. Germline V gives CDR1 LNHDA, CDR2 SQIVND (reference sequence). The CDR3 loop spans 15 amino acids. V shed 3 bases and J shed 0 bases, with 9 bases lying between them.

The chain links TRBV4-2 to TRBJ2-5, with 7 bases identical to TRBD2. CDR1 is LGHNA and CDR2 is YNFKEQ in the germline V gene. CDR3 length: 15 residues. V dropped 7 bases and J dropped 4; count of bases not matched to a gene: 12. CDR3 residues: CASMRLAGVGETQYF. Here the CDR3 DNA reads TGTGCCAGCATGCGACTCGCGGGAGTAGGAGAGACCCAGTACTTC.

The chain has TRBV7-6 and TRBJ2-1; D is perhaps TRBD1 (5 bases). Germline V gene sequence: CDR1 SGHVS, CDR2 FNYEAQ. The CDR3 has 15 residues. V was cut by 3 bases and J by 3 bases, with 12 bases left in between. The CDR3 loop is CASSLALGLYNEQFF. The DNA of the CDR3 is TGTGCCAGCAGCTTGGCCTTGGGGCTCTACAATGAGCAGTTCTTC.

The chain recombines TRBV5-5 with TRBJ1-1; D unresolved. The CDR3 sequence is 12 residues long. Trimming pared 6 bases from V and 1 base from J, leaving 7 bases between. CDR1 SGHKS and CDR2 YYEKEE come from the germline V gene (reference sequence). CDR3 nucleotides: TGTGCCAGCACCCATGAGAACACTGAAGCTTTCTTT. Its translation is CASTHENTEAFF.

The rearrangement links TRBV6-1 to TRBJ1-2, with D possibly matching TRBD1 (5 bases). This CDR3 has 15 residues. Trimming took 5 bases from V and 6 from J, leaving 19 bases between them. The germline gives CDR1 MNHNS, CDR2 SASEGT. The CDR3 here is CASSPRVGVLNGYTF. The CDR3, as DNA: TGTGCCAGCAGTCCAAGGGTAGGGGTCCTGAATGGCTACACCTTC.

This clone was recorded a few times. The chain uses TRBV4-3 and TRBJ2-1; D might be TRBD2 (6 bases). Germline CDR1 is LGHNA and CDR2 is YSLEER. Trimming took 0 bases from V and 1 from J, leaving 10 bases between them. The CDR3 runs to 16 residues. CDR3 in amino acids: CASSQETGVSYNEQFF. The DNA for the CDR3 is TGCGCCAGCAGCCAAGAGACGGGAGTTTCCTACAATGAGCAGTTCTTC.

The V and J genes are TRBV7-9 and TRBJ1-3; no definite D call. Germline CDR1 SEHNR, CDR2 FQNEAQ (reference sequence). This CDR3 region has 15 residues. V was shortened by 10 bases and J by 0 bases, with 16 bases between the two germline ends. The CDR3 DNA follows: TGTGCCATCCTAAGGTTACCCTCCTCTGGAAACACCATATATTTT. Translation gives CAILRLPSSGNTIYF. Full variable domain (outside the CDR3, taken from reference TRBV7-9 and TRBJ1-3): DTGVSQNPRHKITKRGQNVTFRCDPISEHNRLYWYRQTLGQGPEFLTYFQNEAQLEKSRLLSDRFSAERPKGSFSTLEIQRTEQGDSAMYLCAILRLPSSGNTIYFGEGSWLTVV.

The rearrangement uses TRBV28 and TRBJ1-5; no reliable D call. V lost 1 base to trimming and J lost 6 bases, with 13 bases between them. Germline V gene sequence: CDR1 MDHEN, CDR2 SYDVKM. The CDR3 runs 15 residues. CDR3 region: CASSLLYQAPQPQHF. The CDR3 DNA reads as TGTGCCAGCAGTTTATTATACCAGGCGCCTCAGCCCCAGCATTTT.

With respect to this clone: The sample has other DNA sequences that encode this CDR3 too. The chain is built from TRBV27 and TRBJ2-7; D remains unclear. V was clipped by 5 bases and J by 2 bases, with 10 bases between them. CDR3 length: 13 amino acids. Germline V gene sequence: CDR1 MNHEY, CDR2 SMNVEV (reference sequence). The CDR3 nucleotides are TGTGCCAGCAGTCCTCTCCCCCCCTACGAGCAGTACTTC. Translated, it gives CASSPLPPYEQYF.

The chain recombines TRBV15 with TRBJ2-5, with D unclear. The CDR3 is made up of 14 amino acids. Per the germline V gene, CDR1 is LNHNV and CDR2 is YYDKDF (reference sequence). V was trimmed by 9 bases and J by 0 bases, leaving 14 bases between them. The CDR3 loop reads CATQTSLNQETQYF. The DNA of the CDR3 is TGTGCCACTCAGACTTCCCTCAACCAAGAGACCCAGTACTTC.

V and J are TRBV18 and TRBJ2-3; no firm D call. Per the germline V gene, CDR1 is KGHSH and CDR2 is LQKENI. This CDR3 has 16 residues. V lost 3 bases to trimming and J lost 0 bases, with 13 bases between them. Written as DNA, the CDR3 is TGTGCCAGCTCACCGCCTAATCCAACTAGCACAGATACGCAGTATTTT. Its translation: CASSPPNPTSTDTQYF.

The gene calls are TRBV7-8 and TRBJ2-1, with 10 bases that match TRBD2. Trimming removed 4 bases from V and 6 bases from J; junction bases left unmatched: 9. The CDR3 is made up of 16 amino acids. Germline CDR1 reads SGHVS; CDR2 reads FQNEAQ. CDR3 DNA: TGTGCCAGCAGCTCGACTAGCGGGTCGCCTCCCAATGAGCAGTTCTTC. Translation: CASSSTSGSPPNEQFF. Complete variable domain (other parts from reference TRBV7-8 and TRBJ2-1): GAGVSQSPRYKVAKRGQDVALRCDPISGHVSLFWYQQALGQGPEFLTYFQNEAQLDKSGLPSDRFFAERPEGSVSTLKIQRTQQEDSAVYLCASSSTSGSPPNEQFFGPGTRLTVL.

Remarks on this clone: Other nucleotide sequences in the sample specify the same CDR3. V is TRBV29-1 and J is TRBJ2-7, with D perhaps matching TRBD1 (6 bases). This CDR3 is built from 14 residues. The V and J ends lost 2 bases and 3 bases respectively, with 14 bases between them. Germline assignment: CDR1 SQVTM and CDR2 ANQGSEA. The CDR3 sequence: CSVELRGRGYEQYF. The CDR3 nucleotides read TGCAGCGTTGAACTTCGAGGCAGGGGCTACGAGCAGTACTTC.

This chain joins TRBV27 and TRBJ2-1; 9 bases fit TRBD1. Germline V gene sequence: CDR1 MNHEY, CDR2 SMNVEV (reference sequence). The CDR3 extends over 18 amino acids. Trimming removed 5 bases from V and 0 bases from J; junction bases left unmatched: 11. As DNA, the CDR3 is TGTGCCAGCAGTCCCACACTCGGGACAGGGAGCTCCTACAATGAGCAGTTCTTC. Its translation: CASSPTLGTGSSYNEQFF.

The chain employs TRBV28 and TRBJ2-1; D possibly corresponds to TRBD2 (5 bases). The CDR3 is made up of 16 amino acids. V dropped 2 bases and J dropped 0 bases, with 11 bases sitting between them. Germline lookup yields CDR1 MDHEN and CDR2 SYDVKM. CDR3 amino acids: CASSLIAQSSYNEQFF. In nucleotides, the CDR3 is TGTGCCAGCAGTTTAATAGCGCAAAGCTCCTACAATGAGCAGTTCTTC.

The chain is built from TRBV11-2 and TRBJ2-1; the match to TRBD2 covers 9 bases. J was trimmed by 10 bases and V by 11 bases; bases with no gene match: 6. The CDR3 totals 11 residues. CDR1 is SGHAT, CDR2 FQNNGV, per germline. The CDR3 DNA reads TGTGCCTCTTCGACTAGCGGAGAGCAGTTCTTC. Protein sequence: CASSTSGEQFF.

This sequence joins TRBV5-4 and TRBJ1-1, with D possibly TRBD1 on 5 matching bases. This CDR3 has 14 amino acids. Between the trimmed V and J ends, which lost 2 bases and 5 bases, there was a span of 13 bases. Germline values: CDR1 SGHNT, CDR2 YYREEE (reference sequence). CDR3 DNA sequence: TGTGCCAGCAGCTTACGGGGACTGTATACTGAAGCTTTCTTT. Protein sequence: CASSLRGLYTEAFF. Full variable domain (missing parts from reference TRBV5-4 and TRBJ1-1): ETGVTQSPTHLIKTRGQQVTLRCSSQSGHNTVSWYQQALGQGPQFIFQYYREEENGRGNFPPRFSGLQFPNYSSELNVNALELDDSALYLCASSLRGLYTEAFFGQGTRLTVV.

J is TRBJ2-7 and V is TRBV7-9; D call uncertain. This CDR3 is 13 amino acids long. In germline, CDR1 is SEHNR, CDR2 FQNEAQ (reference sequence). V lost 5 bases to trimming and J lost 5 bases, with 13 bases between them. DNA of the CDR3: TGTGCCAGCAGCCGACCGAACCGGGACGAGCAGTACTTC. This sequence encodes CASSRPNRDEQYF.

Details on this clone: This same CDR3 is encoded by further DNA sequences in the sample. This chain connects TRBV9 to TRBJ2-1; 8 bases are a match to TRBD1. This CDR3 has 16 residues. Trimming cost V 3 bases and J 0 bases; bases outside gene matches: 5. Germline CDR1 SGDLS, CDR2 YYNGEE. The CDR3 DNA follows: TGTGCCAGCAGCGCCGAAGGACAGGGCTCCTACAATGAGCAGTTCTTC. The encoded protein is CASSAEGQGSYNEQFF.